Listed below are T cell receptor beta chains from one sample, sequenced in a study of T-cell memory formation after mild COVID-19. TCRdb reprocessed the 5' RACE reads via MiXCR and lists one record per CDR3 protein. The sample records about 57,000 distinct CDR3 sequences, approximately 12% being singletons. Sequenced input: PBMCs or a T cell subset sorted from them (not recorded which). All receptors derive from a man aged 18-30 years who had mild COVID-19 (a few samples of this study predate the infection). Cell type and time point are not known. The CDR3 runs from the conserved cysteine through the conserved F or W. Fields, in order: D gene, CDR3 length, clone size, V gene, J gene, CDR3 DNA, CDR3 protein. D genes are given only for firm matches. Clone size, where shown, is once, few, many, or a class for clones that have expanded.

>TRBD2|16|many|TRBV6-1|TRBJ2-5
TGTGCCAGCAGGAGGACTAGCGGGGGGATTCAAGAGACCCAGTACTTC
CASRRTSGGIQETQYF
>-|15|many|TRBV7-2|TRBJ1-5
TGTGCCAGCAGCTTGGAAGTTTATAGCAATCAGCCCCAGCATTTT
CASSLEVYSNQPQHF
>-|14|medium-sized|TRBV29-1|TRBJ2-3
TGCAGCGTTGGAATTAGCGGAAGGACAGATACGCAGTATTTT
CSVGISGRTDTQYF
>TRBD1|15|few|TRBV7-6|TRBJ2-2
TGTGCCAGCAGCGACGACAGGGGGGCGCCCGGGGAGCTGTTTTTT
CASSDDRGAPGELFF
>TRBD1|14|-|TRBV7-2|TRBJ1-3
TGTGCCAGCAGCTCCCACAGGGGTGAGAACACCATATATTTT
CASSSHRGENTIYF
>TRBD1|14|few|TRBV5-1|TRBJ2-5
TGCGCCAGCCGACCGGGACAGTTAAAAGAGACCCAGTACTTC
CASRPGQLKETQYF
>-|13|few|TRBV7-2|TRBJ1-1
TGTGCCAGCAGCGACGGACAGCTCGTAACAGCTTTCTTT
CASSDGQLVTAFF
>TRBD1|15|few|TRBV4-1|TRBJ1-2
TGCGCCAGCAGCCATCTATTCCCAGGGGGCTGGGGCTACACCTTC
CASSHLFPGGWGYTF
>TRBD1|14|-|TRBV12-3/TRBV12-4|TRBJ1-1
TGTGCCAGCAGTTTCCGGCAGGGGGCCACTGAAGCTTTCTTT
CASSFRQGATEAFF
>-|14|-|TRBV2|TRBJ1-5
TGTGCCAGCAGTGAAGACAGGACGGGGCAGCCCCAGCATTTT
CASSEDRTGQPQHF
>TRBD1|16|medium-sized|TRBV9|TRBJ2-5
TGTGCCAGCAGCGTAGCTTCCCAGGGGGCGGGGGAGACCCAGTACTTC
CASSVASQGAGETQYF
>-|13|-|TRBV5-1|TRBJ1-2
TGCGCCAGCAGCTTGGGGCAGGGGATGAGCTACACCTTC
CASSLGQGMSYTF
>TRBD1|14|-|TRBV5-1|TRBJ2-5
TGCGCCAGCAGCCAGGGACAGGTCCAAGAGACCCAGTACTTC
CASSQGQVQETQYF
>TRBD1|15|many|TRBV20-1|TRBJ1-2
TGCAGTGCCCCCACAGGGGGCTCAGCTAACTATGGCTACACCTTC
CSAPTGGSANYGYTF
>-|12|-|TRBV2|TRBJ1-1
TGTGCCAGCAGAAGGCAGAACACTGAAGCTTTCTTT
CASRRQNTEAFF
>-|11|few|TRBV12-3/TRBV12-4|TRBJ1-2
TGTGCCAGCAGTTTGGGCGCTGGCTACACCTTC
CASSLGAGYTF
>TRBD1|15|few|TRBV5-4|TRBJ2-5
TGTGCCAGCAGCGAAACAGGGGGCGCAAGGGAGACCCAGTACTTC
CASSETGGARETQYF
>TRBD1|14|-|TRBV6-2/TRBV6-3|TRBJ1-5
TGTGCCAGCGCACAGGGGTACAGCAATCAGCCCCAGCATTTT
CASAQGYSNQPQHF
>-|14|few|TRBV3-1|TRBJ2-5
TGTGCCAGCAGCCCTGGGACCACACAAGAGACCCAGTACTTC
CASSPGTTQETQYF
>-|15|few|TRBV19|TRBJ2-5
TGTGCCAGTACCCCCTCGACAGCAAACCAAGAGACCCAGTACTTC
CASTPSTANQETQYF
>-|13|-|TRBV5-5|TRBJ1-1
TGTGCCAGCAGCTTCGGCGAGGACACTGAAGCTTTCTTT
CASSFGEDTEAFF
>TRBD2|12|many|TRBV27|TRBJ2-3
TGTGCCAGCAGCTTCGAGCGGGGATCGCAGTATTTT
CASSFERGSQYF
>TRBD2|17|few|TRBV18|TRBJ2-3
TGTGCCAGCTCACGAGGCGGACTAGCGGAGGGCACAGATACGCAGTATTTT
CASSRGGLAEGTDTQYF
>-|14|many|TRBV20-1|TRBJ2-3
TGCAGTGCTACTAACAGTGGGGGTACAGATACGCAGTATTTT
CSATNSGGTDTQYF
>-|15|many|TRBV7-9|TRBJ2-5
TGTGCCAGCAGCGCGGCGGTAGGCCGCCAAGAGACCCAGTACTTC
CASSAAVGRQETQYF
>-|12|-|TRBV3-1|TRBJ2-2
TGTGCCAGCGGACCCGGGGCCGGGGAGCTGTTTTTT
CASGPGAGELFF
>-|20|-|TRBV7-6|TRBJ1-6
TGTGCCAGCAGCTTATTTGGGAGCGGCGGAGGGAGCTCCTATAATTCACCCCTCCACTTT
CASSLFGSGGGSSYNSPLHF
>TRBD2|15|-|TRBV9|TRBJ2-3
TGTGCCAGCAGCGTAGGTTCCAGCGGGGGAGATACGCAGTATTTT
CASSVGSSGGDTQYF
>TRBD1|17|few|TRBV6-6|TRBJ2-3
TGTGCCAGCAAGTCGAGACAGGGGTTAAGTAGCACAGATACGCAGTATTTT
CASKSRQGLSSTDTQYF
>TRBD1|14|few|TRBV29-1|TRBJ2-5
TGCAGCGTTGCCCTGACAGGGTTAGGTGGGACCCAGTACTTC
CSVALTGLGGTQYF
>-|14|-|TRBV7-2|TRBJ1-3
TGTGCCAGCAGCTTCAGTGGGACCTCGGACACCATATATTTT
CASSFSGTSDTIYF
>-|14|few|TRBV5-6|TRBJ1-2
TGTGCCAGCAGTCGGGGCCTTTCTAACTATGGCTACACCTTC
CASSRGLSNYGYTF
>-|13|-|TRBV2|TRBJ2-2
TGTGCCAGCAGTGCTGGGAACACCGGGGAGCTGTTTTTT
CASSAGNTGELFF
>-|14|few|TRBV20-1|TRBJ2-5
TGCAGTGCTAGAGATCGCAGGGGAGGGGAGACCCAGTACTTC
CSARDRRGGETQYF
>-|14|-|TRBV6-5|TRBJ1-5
TGTGCCAGCAGTTACTTGTCAGTCAATCAGCCCCAGCATTTT
CASSYLSVNQPQHF
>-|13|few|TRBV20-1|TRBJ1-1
TGCAGTGCTAGAGATCCTGTGAACACTGAAGCTTTCTTT
CSARDPVNTEAFF
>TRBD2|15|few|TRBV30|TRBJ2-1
TGTGCCTTACAGGGACTAGCGGTCCCCTGGAATGAGCAGTTCTTC
CALQGLAVPWNEQFF
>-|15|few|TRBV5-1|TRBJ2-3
TGCGCCAGCAGCCCTCCCTGGTTACGGACAGATACGCAGTATTTT
CASSPPWLRTDTQYF
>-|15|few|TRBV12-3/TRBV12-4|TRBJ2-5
TGTGCCAGCACCGTGGGCGGCTCATACCAAGAGACCCAGTACTTC
CASTVGGSYQETQYF
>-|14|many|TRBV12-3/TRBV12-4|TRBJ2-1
TGTGCCAGCAGTCCCCCGCTCACTAGAGGTGAGCAGTTCTTC
CASSPPLTRGEQFF
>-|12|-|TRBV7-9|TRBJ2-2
TGTGCCAGCATTTCGGGGACCGGGGAGCTGTTTTTT
CASISGTGELFF
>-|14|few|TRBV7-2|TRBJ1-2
TGTGCCAGCAGTTCCGACAGAACCAACTATGGCTACACCTTC
CASSSDRTNYGYTF